This TCR beta chain was obtained from a study of CXCR3-negative and CXCR3-positive naive CD8 T cells. This CDR3 region has 12 residues. CDR1 is LGHDT, CDR2 YNNKEL, per germline (reference sequence). Study-level results: Naive subsets showed comparable surface CD5, and TCR interaction strength was also inferred from TRB CDR3 physicochemistry.

As to this clonotype: Its antigen is not identified.

UMI-tagged TRB cDNA libraries were built via 5' RACE. TCRdb reprocessed the 5' RACE reads and stores each CDR3 protein as one record, lacking DNA. This sample's table reports approximately 49,000 distinct CDR3 sequences. Using triplicate sorts, 300,000 or so cells were collected each time from every CD8+ T cell subset. This chain joins TRBV3-1 and TRBJ2-1. The receptor comes from a human donor in good health. Some clones in this sample may be carry-over from other donors' samples. The sample comprised memory CD8+ T cells from blood. The CDR3 loop reads CASSHQHNEQFF.